What follows are 10 T cell receptor beta chains derived from one specimen sequenced in a study of Tregs in tolerant kidney transplant recipients. This table comes from immunoSEQ multiplex PCR, and its TCRdb copy is limited to in-frame clones, with some not included. The data hold about 66,000 clones, with roughly 89% observed a single time. The material was CD8+ T cells from blood, obtained before the transplant. The origin of the receptors is a human donor who received a combined kidney and bone marrow transplant.

The rearrangement joins TRBV7-9 to TRBJ1-2; possible D gene TRBD1, 6 bases. Germline loops: CDR1 SEHNR, CDR2 FQNEAQ (reference sequence). The CDR3 is 15 residues long. V was shortened by 2 bases and J by 3 bases, with 13 bases between the two germline ends. The CDR3 bases are TGTGCCAGCAGCTTACTGGACAGTAATTACTATGGCTACACCTTC. Translation: CASSLLDSNYYGYTF. Filled out from reference TRBV7-9 and TRBJ1-2, the complete variable domain reads DTGVSQNPRHKITKRGQNVTFRCDPISEHNRLYWYRQTLGQGPEFLTYFQNEAQLEKSRLLSDRFSAERPKGSFSTLEIQRTEQGDSAMYLCASSLLDSNYYGYTFGSGTRLTVV.

V usage is TRBV30 and J usage is TRBJ1-1; possibly TRBD1 for D (6 bases). Germline assignment: CDR1 GTSNPN and CDR2 SVGIG (reference sequence). V gave up 1 base and J gave up 1 base, with 10 bases separating them. The CDR3 spans 14 residues. CDR3 loop: CAWSAGVQNTEAFF. The CDR3 nucleotides are TGTGCCTGGAGTGCAGGGGTACAGAACACTGAAGCTTTCTTT.

Points on this clone: At one boundary the junction diverges from the germline segment, which might be a read error. In the same sample, other DNA sequences code for this CDR3. The genes are TRBV2 and TRBJ1-6; 7 bases map to TRBD1. Germline-derived CDR1 and CDR2 are SNHLY and FYNNEI. The CDR3 runs to 18 residues. CDR3 loop: CASSWDRTTSSYNSPLHF. DNA of the CDR3: TGTGCCAGCAGTTGGGACAGAACGACGAGCTCCTATAATTCCCCCCTCCACTTT.

The V gene is TRBV27, the J gene TRBJ2-7; perhaps TRBD1 as D (5 bases). This CDR3 is 16 amino acids long. With 3 bases removed from V and 0 bases from J, the gap between germline ends came to 15 bases. Germline V lookup: CDR1 MNHEY, CDR2 SMNVEV (reference sequence). The CDR3 DNA sequence: TGTGCCAGCAGTTTCTCCACAGGTCACAGCTCCTACGAGCAGTACTTC. It is translated as CASSFSTGHSSYEQYF.

The chain links TRBV9 to TRBJ2-1, with 9 bases fitting TRBD1. Germline V gene data show CDR1 as SGDLS and CDR2 as YYNGEE. The CDR3 contains 12 residues. The trim removed 4 bases at V and 8 bases at J, leaving 1 base unmatched. CDR3 DNA: TGTGCCAGCAGCACAGGGGGCCATGAGCAGTTCTTC. Translated, it gives CASSTGGHEQFF.

This clone was recorded once. The V gene is TRBV7-3, the J gene TRBJ2-2; 12 bases are a match to TRBD2. The CDR3 is 15 amino acids. After removal of 5 bases from V and 4 bases from J, the junction contained 2 bases not matched to a gene. Germline values: CDR1 SGHTA, CDR2 FQGTGA. The DNA of the CDR3 is TGTGCCAGCAGCCTGGGACTAGCGGGCACCGGGGAGCTGTTTTTT. Protein sequence: CASSLGLAGTGELFF.

This clone was observed once. This chain connects TRBV25-1 to TRBJ2-5; D not resolved. TRBJ2-7 matches the DNA end more closely, so the J call is doubtful. The CDR3 covers 11 residues. The V gene's germline CDR1 is MGHDK and CDR2 SYGVNS. The CDR3 protein is CASSGSYEQYF. CDR3 sequence (DNA): TGTGCCAGCAGTGGATCCTACGAGCAGTACTTC.

This chain joins TRBV7-7 and TRBJ2-7, with 11 bases fitting TRBD2. Germline V gene data show CDR1 as SSHAT and CDR2 as FNYEAQ (reference sequence). J was trimmed by 4 bases and V by 5 bases; bases with no gene match: 7. This CDR3 comprises 15 residues. CDR3 sequence reads: CASSVGTSGKYEQYF. For the CDR3, the DNA is TGTGCCAGCAGCGTCGGGACTAGCGGAAAGTACGAGCAGTACTTC. Together with reference TRBV7-7 and TRBJ2-7, the CDR3 gives the full variable domain: GAGVSQSPRYKVTKRGQDVTLRCDPISSHATLYWYQQALGQGPEFLTYFNYEAQPDKSGLPSDRFSAERPEGSISTLTIQRTEQRDSAMYRCASSVGTSGKYEQYFGPGTRLTVT.

A note on this clone: This sample includes further DNA sequences coding for the same CDR3. The chain is built from TRBV7-6 and TRBJ1-1; no clear D gene. The germline gives CDR1 SGHVS, CDR2 FNYEAQ. V gave up 2 bases and J gave up 2 bases, with 6 bases separating them. The CDR3 has 13 residues. CDR3 sequence reads: CASSLSVNTEAFF. Written as DNA, the CDR3 is TGTGCCAGCAGCTTATCAGTTAACACTGAAGCTTTCTTT.

The chain is built from TRBV11-3 and TRBJ1-1; D is possibly TRBD1 (6 bases). The CDR3 has 15 residues. V gave up 3 bases and J gave up 4 bases, with 15 bases separating them. Germline V lookup: CDR1 SGHNT, CDR2 YENEEA. CDR3 loop: CASSFGRGTSTEAFF. In DNA form, the CDR3 reads TGTGCCAGCAGCTTTGGGAGGGGGACGTCCACTGAAGCTTTCTTT.